What follows are 18 T cell receptor beta chains derived from one specimen sequenced in a study of long-term antiretroviral therapy in people with HIV. Sequencing used immunoSEQ v3.0 at survey level. TCRdb's copy holds only in-frame clones and misses some; the assay was immunoSEQ multiplex PCR. Among approximately 20,000 clones, around 78% were seen once, and the ten largest hold 6.9%. The material was unsorted PBMCs, obtained 2.2 years after starting antiretroviral therapy. The receptor set was obtained from a man aged 50-60 years with HIV.

This clone was detected a few times. The J gene is TRBJ1-2, the V gene TRBV7-9; D gene unclear. The germline CDR1 and CDR2 sequences are SEHNR and FQNEAQ (reference sequence). The CDR3 is 14 residues long. Trimming removed 3 bases at V and 4 bases at J, with 12 bases between. CDR3 loop: CASSFSGVGYGYTF. In DNA form, the CDR3 reads TGTGCCAGCAGCTTCTCGGGAGTAGGCTATGGCTACACCTTC.

This clone was observed a handful of times. Other DNA variants within this sample encode the same CDR3. J is TRBJ2-7 and V is TRBV5-1; 10 nucleotides align to TRBD1. J gave up 5 bases and V 6 bases, and 11 bases lay outside the gene matches. There are 15 residues in the CDR3. Germline V gene data show CDR1 as SGHRS and CDR2 as YFSETQ. As DNA, the CDR3 is TGCGCCAGCACATGGGCCGGGACAGGGGTACACGAGCAGTACTTC. Translating gives CASTWAGTGVHEQYF.

The chain carries TRBV4-3 and TRBJ1-3; no clear D gene. Trimming shortened V by 4 bases and J by 4 bases, and 11 bases separated the two germline ends. This CDR3 region has 14 residues. Looked up from germline, CDR1 is LGHNA and CDR2 is YSLEER. The CDR3 sequence: CASSREIGGNTIYF. The CDR3 bases are TGCGCCAGCAGCCGAGAGATCGGGGGAAACACCATATATTTT.

The chain has TRBV4-3 and TRBJ2-1, with 8 bases that match TRBD2. The V and J ends lost 4 bases and 2 bases, in that order; junction bases with no gene match: 7. Germline V lookup: CDR1 LGHNA, CDR2 YSLEER. The CDR3 has 16 residues. The DNA for the CDR3 is TGCGCCAGCAGCCTTCAAGCGGGAGCAACCTACAATGAGCAGTTCTTC. This codes for CASSLQAGATYNEQFF.

The gene calls are TRBV19 and TRBJ2-2; 8 bases are shared with TRBD1. Losses at the gene ends were 5 bases for V and 0 bases for J; bases not matched to a gene: 5. The CDR3 runs 16 residues. The germline V gene has CDR1 LNHDA and CDR2 SQIVND (reference sequence). CDR3 residues: CASSLQGGTNTGELFF. The CDR3 DNA sequence: TGTGCCAGTAGTTTACAGGGGGGCACGAACACCGGGGAGCTGTTTTTT.

The V gene is TRBV9, the J gene TRBJ2-5, with D perhaps matching TRBD2 (7 bases). Germline V gives CDR1 SGDLS, CDR2 YYNGEE. Trimming cost V 4 bases and J 1 base, with 26 bases left between them. This CDR3 spans 19 amino acids. Here the CDR3 DNA reads TGTGCCAGCAGCCCGAGGAGGGGGAGTAGCGGGCGACTCCAAGAGACCCAGTACTTC. This sequence encodes CASSPRRGSSGRLQETQYF.

This clone has just one count. The V gene is TRBV5-4, the J gene TRBJ2-3; 15 nucleotides agree with TRBD2. V trimming: 4 bases; J trimming: 4 bases; junction bases outside the gene matches: 1. The CDR3 loop spans 15 amino acids. The germline V gene encodes CDR1 SGHNT and CDR2 YYREEE (reference sequence). The chain's CDR3 is CASSRTSGRADTQYF. CDR3 nucleotide sequence: TGTGCCAGCAGCCGGACTAGCGGGAGGGCAGATACGCAGTATTTT.

The chain is built from TRBV7-9 and TRBJ2-7, with 7 nucleotides matching TRBD1. J gave up 3 bases and V 0 bases, and 14 bases lay outside the gene matches. The CDR3 is made up of 18 amino acids. The V gene's germline CDR1 is SEHNR and CDR2 FQNEAQ (reference sequence). CDR3 bases: TGTGCCAGCAGCTTAGCGGGATGGACAGGAATCGTCGTCTACGAGCAGTACTTC. Translated: CASSLAGWTGIVVYEQYF.

The genes are TRBV5-6 and TRBJ2-7; 8 nucleotides line up with TRBD1. This CDR3 is built from 15 residues. Germline trimming cut 0 bases from V and 4 bases from J; bases unmatched to any gene: 6. Germline V gene sequence: CDR1 SGHDT, CDR2 YYEEEE. CDR3 residues: CASSLGVRGLYEQYF. CDR3 coding DNA: TGTGCCAGCAGCTTGGGGGTCAGGGGGCTATACGAGCAGTACTTC.

The V call is TRBV4-3, the J call TRBJ2-1; no definite D call. Germline V CDR1 and CDR2: LGHNA, YSLEER. Trimming removed 3 bases from V and 0 bases from J, with 6 bases in between. CDR3 size: 14 residues. The CDR3: CASSHGSSYNEQFF. Written as DNA, the CDR3 is TGCGCCAGCAGCCACGGAAGCTCCTACAATGAGCAGTTCTTC.

The chain has TRBV19 and TRBJ2-5; 13 nucleotides align to TRBD2. Per the germline V gene, CDR1 is LNHDA and CDR2 is SQIVND (reference sequence). The CDR3 consists of 18 residues. V gave up 8 bases and J gave up 7 bases; unmatched junction bases: 19. The CDR3 DNA reads as TGTGCCAGTCGGGACTCCAGGCGGACTAGCGGGGGCTCAACGACCCAGTACTTC. This translates into CASRDSRRTSGGSTTQYF.

This clone has only a few counts. CDR3: CASSSRQGKRGYTF. The CDR3 region has the DNA TGTGCCAGCAGCTCCCGACAGGGGAAACGTGGCTACACCTTC. The chain recombines TRBV11-2 with TRBJ1-2; 8 bases match TRBD1. The CDR3 totals 14 residues. Germline V gene data show CDR1 as SGHAT and CDR2 as FQNNGV. Unmatched junction bases numbered 8, after V lost 4 bases and J lost 7 bases.

The chain employs TRBV7-2 and TRBJ2-5, with 8 positions matching TRBD2. Germline CDR1 SGHTA, CDR2 FQGNSA. V was clipped by 5 bases and J by 5 bases; unmatched bases: 4. CDR3 size: 13 residues. CDR3 amino acids: CASSRGLVETQYF. The DNA of the CDR3 is TGTGCCAGCAGCCGGGGACTAGTGGAGACCCAGTACTTC.

This clone was found once. The chain is built from TRBV18 and TRBJ1-2; TRBD1 aligns across 7 bases. The junction had 4 bases not matched to a gene; V was cut back by 2 bases and J by 4 bases. This CDR3 has 14 amino acids. Germline CDR1 reads KGHSH; CDR2 reads LQKENI. DNA of the CDR3: TGTGCCAGCTCACCAGGACAGGCGACCTATGGCTACACCTTC. Its protein product is CASSPGQATYGYTF.

The V gene is TRBV9, the J gene TRBJ2-4, with D perhaps given as TRBD1 or TRBD2 (5 bases each). The CDR3 spans 14 residues. Germline CDR1 reads SGDLS; CDR2 reads YYNGEE. Trimming stripped 4 bases from V and 7 bases from J, with 15 bases between. This CDR3 reads CASSPNPEGNIQYF. CDR3 DNA: TGTGCCAGCAGCCCCAACCCCGAGGGGAACATTCAGTACTTC.

The chain is built from TRBV25-1 and TRBJ2-2; no reliable D call. V lost 6 bases and J lost 6, with 5 bases in between. The V gene's germline CDR1 is MGHDK and CDR2 SYGVNS. The CDR3 spans 11 residues. The CDR3 DNA sequence: TGTGCCAGCAGAGGACCCGGGGAGCTGTTTTTT. It yields the protein CASRGPGELFF.

The J gene is TRBJ2-3, the V gene TRBV4-3, with 9 bases matching TRBD2. Per the germline V gene, CDR1 is LGHNA and CDR2 is YSLEER. The CDR3 consists of 16 residues. J lost 4 bases, V lost 4 bases, and 9 bases had no gene match. The CDR3 spells CASSPSQLAGSDTQYF. In nucleotides, the CDR3 is TGCGCCAGCAGCCCAAGTCAGCTAGCGGGATCAGATACGCAGTATTTT.

The chain employs TRBV7-2 and TRBJ1-2, with 8 bases fitting TRBD1. Unmatched junction bases numbered 4, after V lost 5 bases and J lost 8 bases. CDR1 is SGHTA, CDR2 FQGNSA, per germline. CDR3 size: 12 residues. CDR3 in amino acids: CASSPSGGGYTF. DNA for the CDR3: TGTGCCAGCAGCCCCTCAGGGGGCGGCTACACCTTC.